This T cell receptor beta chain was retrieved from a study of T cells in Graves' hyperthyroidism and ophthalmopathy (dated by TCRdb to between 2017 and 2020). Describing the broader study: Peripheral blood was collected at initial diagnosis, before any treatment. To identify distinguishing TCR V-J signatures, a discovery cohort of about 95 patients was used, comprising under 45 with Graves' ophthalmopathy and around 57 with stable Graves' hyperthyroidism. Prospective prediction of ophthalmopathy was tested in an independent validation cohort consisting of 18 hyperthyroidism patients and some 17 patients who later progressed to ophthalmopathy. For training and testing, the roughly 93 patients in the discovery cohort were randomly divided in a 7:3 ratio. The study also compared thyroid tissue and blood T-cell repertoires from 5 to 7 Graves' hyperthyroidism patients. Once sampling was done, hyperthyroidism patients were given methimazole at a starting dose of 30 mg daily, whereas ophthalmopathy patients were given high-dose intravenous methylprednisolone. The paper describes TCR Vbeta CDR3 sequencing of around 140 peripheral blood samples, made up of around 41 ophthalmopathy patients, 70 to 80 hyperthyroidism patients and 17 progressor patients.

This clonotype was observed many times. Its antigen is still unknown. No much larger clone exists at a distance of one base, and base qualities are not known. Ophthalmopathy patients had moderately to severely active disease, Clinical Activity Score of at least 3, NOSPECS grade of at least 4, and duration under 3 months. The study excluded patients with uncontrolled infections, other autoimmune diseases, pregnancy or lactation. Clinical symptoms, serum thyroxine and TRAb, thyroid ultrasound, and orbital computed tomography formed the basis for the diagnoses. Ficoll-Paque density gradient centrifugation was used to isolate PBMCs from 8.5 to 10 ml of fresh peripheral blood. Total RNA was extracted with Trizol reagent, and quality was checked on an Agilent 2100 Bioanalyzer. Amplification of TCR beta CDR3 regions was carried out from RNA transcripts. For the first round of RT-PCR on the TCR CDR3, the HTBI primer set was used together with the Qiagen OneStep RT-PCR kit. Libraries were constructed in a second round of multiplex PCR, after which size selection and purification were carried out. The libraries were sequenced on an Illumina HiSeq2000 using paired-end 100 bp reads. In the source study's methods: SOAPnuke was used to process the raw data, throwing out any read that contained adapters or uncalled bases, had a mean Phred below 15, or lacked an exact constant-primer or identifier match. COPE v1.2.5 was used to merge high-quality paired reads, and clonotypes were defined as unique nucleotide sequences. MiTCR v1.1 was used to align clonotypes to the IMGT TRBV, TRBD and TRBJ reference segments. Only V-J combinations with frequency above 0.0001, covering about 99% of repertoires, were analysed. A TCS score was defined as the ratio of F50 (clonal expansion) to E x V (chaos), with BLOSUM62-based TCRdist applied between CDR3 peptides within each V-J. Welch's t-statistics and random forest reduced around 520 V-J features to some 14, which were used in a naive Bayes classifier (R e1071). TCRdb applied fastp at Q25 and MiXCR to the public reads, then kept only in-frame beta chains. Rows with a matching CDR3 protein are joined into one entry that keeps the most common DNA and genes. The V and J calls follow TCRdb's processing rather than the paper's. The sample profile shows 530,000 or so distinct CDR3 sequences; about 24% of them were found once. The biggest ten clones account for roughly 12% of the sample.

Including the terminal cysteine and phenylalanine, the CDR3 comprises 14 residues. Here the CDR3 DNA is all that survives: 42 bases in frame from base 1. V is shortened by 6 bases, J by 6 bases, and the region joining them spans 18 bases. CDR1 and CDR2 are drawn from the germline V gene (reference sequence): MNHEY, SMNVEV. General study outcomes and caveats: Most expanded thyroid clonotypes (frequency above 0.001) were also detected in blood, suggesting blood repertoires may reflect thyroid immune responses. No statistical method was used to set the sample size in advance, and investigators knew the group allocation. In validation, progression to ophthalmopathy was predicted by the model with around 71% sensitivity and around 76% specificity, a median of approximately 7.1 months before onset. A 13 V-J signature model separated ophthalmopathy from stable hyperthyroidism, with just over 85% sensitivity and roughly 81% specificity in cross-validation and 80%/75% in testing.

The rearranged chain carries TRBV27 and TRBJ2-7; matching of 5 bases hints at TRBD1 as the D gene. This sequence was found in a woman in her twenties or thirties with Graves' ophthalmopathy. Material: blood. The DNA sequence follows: TGTGCCAGCAGCTGGACACACGAGCTCCTCGAGCAGTACTTC. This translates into CASSWTHELLEQYF.